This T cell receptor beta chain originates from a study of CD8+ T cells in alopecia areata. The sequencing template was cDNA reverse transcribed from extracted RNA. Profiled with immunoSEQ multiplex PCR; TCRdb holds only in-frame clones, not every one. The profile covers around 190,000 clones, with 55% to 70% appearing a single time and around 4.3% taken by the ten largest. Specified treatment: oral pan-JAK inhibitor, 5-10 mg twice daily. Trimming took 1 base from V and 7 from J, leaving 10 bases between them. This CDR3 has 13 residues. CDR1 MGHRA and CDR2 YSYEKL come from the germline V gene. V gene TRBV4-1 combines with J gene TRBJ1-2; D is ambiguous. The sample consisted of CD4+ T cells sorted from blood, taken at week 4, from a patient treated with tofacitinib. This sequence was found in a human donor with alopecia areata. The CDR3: CASSQVGSSGYTF. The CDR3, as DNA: TGCGCCAGCAGCCAAGTCGGGAGCTCTGGCTACACCTTC.